One sample yielded the 28 T cell receptor beta chains listed below, sequenced in a study of human T cells and chemical hapten exposure. MiXCR, applied by TCRdb to the RACE reads, yields one record per CDR3 protein. The sample lists about 140,000 distinct CDR3 sequences, about 10% occurring once. Time point here: patch test 2, 6 weeks after DPC sensitization. This sample's treatment: therapeutic diphenylcyclopropenone sensitization with weekly scalp DPC. Sequencing used whole blood, obtained in connection with sensitization to the hapten diphenylcyclopropenone (DPC). The source is a woman in her forties or fifties with alopecia areata. Some clones in this sample may be carry-over from other donors' samples.

This clonotype was counted a few times. The chain links TRBV2 to TRBJ2-3; tentatively, D is TRBD2 (7 bases). The V end lost 5 bases, the J end lost 1 base, and 13 bases lay between the germline ends. The CDR3 length is 15 residues. The germline V gene encodes CDR1 SNHLY and CDR2 FYNNEI. For the CDR3, the DNA is TGTGCCAGCAGTCCACAGGGAGGGGGCACAGATACGCAGTATTTT. Translation gives CASSPQGGGTDTQYF.

The gene calls are TRBV11-3 and TRBJ2-7; the match to TRBD2 covers 11 bases. V shed 0 bases, J shed 0 bases, and the junction held 10 bases outside the gene matches. The CDR3 sequence is 19 residues long. The germline V gene has CDR1 SGHNT and CDR2 YENEEA. The CDR3 nucleotides read TGTGCCAGCAGCTTAGATCCGACTAGCGGGAAAGCCTTCTCCTACGAGCAGTACTTC. Encoded protein: CASSLDPTSGKAFSYEQYF.

A few counts support this clonotype. DNA of the CDR3: TGCAGTGCTAGAGAAAGGGGGGGTAGCTCCTACGAGCAGTACTTC. It yields the protein CSARERGGSSYEQYF. The chain combines TRBV20-1 with TRBJ2-7; D might be TRBD2 (7 bases). Germline loops: CDR1 DFQATT, CDR2 SNEGSKA (reference sequence). Trimming pared 0 bases from V and 0 bases from J, leaving 12 bases between. This CDR3 contains 15 residues.

The sample holds a few counts of this clonotype. The chain recombines TRBV6-2 or TRBV6-3 with TRBJ2-7, with D unresolved. There are 13 residues in the CDR3. The V end lost 6 bases, the J end lost 0 bases, and 9 bases lay between the germline ends. Germline assignment: CDR1 MNHEY and CDR2 SVGEGT. The CDR3 sequence: CASRDGNSYEQYF. The CDR3 nucleotides are TGTGCCAGCAGGGACGGAAACTCCTACGAGCAGTACTTC.

In this sample, this clonotype turned up many times. In nucleotides, the CDR3 is TGCAGCGTTGGGGCGAATGAGCAGTTCTTC. This gives the protein CSVGANEQFF. The J gene is TRBJ2-1, the V gene TRBV29-1; no firm D call. V lost 4 bases and J lost 7, with 5 bases in between. The CDR3 runs 10 residues. Germline assignment: CDR1 SQVTM and CDR2 ANQGSEA.

This clonotype was detected only a few times. This chain connects TRBV19 to TRBJ2-3; TRBD1 agrees at 7 bases. The V gene end was trimmed by 4 bases and the J gene end by 3 bases; junction bases not matched to a gene: 4. CDR1 is LNHDA and CDR2 is SQIVND in the germline V gene (reference sequence). This CDR3 comprises 14 residues. The CDR3 DNA sequence: TGTGCCAGTAGTACCGGGACAGTTACAGATACGCAGTATTTT. As protein: CASSTGTVTDTQYF.

This chain connects TRBV10-3 to TRBJ2-7; D remains ambiguous. Between the trimmed V and J ends, which lost 6 bases and 1 base, there was a span of 7 bases. CDR1 and CDR2 from the germline V gene are ENHRY and SYGVKD. This CDR3 comprises 12 residues. Written as DNA, the CDR3 is TGTGCCATCAGCCTAGAGTCCTACGAGCAGTACTTC. This encodes CAISLESYEQYF.

This clonotype was detected only a few times. The rearrangement joins TRBV7-2 to TRBJ2-7; maybe TRBD2 (5 bases). The CDR3 has 14 residues. Trimming cost V 5 bases and J 7 bases, with 18 bases left between them. Germline V lookup: CDR1 SGHTA, CDR2 FQGNSA. The CDR3, as DNA: TGTGCCAGCAGCGTACCTAGGATTTCGGGGGAGCAGTACTTC. It codes for CASSVPRISGEQYF.

The CDR3 coding sequence is TGCAGTGCCCAGGACCCCAGGAGCCCCGTCGATGAGCAGTTCTTC. Translation gives CSAQDPRSPVDEQFF. The V call is TRBV20-1, the J call TRBJ2-1; no clear D. The ends were cut back, 6 bases at V and 8 bases at J, with 23 bases in the middle. The germline gives CDR1 DFQATT, CDR2 SNEGSKA (reference sequence). The CDR3 totals 15 residues.

This clonotype was recorded a few times. The rearrangement uses TRBV29-1 and TRBJ2-7; TRBD1 aligns across 8 bases. After removal of 4 bases from V and 3 bases from J, the junction contained 2 bases not matched to a gene. Germline lookup yields CDR1 SQVTM and CDR2 ANQGSEA. There are 12 residues in the CDR3. CDR3 bases: TGCAGCGTTGGACAGGGGAACTACGAGCAGTACTTC. Its translation: CSVGQGNYEQYF.

There are many counts of this clonotype. This chain links TRBV28 with TRBJ1-6; D not certain. Germline lookup yields CDR1 MDHEN and CDR2 SYDVKM. The CDR3 runs 14 residues. With 3 bases removed from V and 9 bases from J, the gap between germline ends came to 12 bases. CDR3 residues: CASSFSGRSSPLHF. CDR3 in DNA: TGTGCCAGCAGTTTCTCGGGGAGGAGTTCACCCCTCCACTTT.

This clonotype was recorded many times. The chain recombines TRBV3-1 with TRBJ2-7; the match to TRBD2 covers 11 bases. Trimming took 4 bases from V and 3 from J; bases not matched to a gene: 11. Germline assignment: CDR1 LGHDT and CDR2 YNNKEL (reference sequence). There are 17 residues in the CDR3. The CDR3 coding sequence is TGTGCCAGCAGCCTTACTAGCGGGAGAACTACCAACTACGAGCAGTACTTC. Protein product: CASSLTSGRTTNYEQYF.

Many counts were recorded for this clonotype. The CDR3 reads CSVETGNRAYNEQFF. CDR3 DNA sequence: TGCAGCGTCGAGACAGGGAATCGGGCCTACAATGAGCAGTTCTTC. The rearrangement uses TRBV29-1 and TRBJ2-1; 7 bases line up with TRBD1. This CDR3 contains 15 residues. CDR1 and CDR2 from the germline V gene are SQVTM and ANQGSEA. Losses at the gene ends were 6 bases for V and 2 bases for J; bases not matched to a gene: 10.

The chain combines TRBV7-8 with TRBJ2-7; tentative D call: TRBD1 (6 bases). The length of the CDR3 is 15 residues. V was pared by 0 bases and J by 2 bases, with 11 bases between. The germline V gene encodes CDR1 SGHVS and CDR2 FQNEAQ. The CDR3 bases are TGTGCCAGCAGCTTAGCCGCAGGGGCAGCCTACGAGCAGTACTTC. Encoded protein: CASSLAAGAAYEQYF.

The chain carries TRBV7-2 and TRBJ2-3, with 14 positions matching TRBD2. CDR3 size: 16 residues. V shed 4 bases, J shed 6 bases, and the junction held 6 bases outside the gene matches. The germline CDR1 and CDR2 sequences are SGHTA and FQGNSA. The CDR3 nucleotides are TGTGCCAGCAGCTCGGGACTAGCGGGAGAGGTTGATACGCAGTATTTT. Encoded protein: CASSSGLAGEVDTQYF.

The chain has TRBV7-2 and TRBJ2-1; possibly TRBD1 or TRBD2 for D (5 bases each). The CDR3 contains 14 residues. Trimming left V 6 bases short and J 7 bases short, with 16 bases between. Germline-derived CDR1 and CDR2 are SGHTA and FQGNSA. Here the CDR3 reads CASSQPGRQNEQFF. CDR3 nucleotides: TGTGCCAGCAGTCAACCGGGACGCCAGAATGAGCAGTTCTTC.

The V call is TRBV20-1, the J call TRBJ2-2, with TRBD2 matching 9 bases. In germline, CDR1 is DFQATT, CDR2 SNEGSKA (reference sequence). J gave up 0 bases and V 5 bases, and 4 bases lay outside the gene matches. This CDR3 has 15 residues. The CDR3 DNA reads as TGCAGTGCTCCCGTAGCGGGAGCGAACACCGGGGAGCTGTTTTTT. Encoded protein: CSAPVAGANTGELFF.

In this sample, this clonotype turned up many times. This chain joins TRBV28 and TRBJ2-7, with a weak D call TRBD2 (6 bases). The CDR3 sequence is 18 residues long. CDR1 is MDHEN, CDR2 SYDVKM, per germline. Trimming pared 5 bases from V and 0 bases from J, leaving 23 bases between. The CDR3 region has the DNA TGTGCCAGCAGTCGACCCCCGGGTAGCGGATTAACCTCCTACGAGCAGTACTTC. It specifies CASSRPPGSGLTSYEQYF. The full variable domain, in which reference TRBV28 and TRBJ2-7 provide the parts outside the CDR3, is DVKVTQSSRYLVKRTGEKVFLECVQDMDHENMFWYRQDPGLGLRLIYFSYDVKMKEKGDIPEGYSVSREKKERFSLILESASTNQTSMYLCASSRPPGSGLTSYEQYFGPGTRLTVT.

This clonotype was detected many times. The J gene is TRBJ1-1, the V gene TRBV2; possibly TRBD1 for D (6 bases). The CDR3 is made up of 13 amino acids. Germline V gene lookup returns CDR1 SNHLY and CDR2 FYNNEI. V shed 6 bases and J shed 5 bases, with 13 bases lying between them. The CDR3 DNA reads as TGTGCCAGCAGCGGGGGGCTGGGGACTGAAGCTTTCTTT. Protein: CASSGGLGTEAFF.

V usage is TRBV12-3 or TRBV12-4 and J usage is TRBJ2-1; 9 bases agree with TRBD1. The trim removed 8 bases at V and 11 bases at J, leaving 10 bases unmatched. This CDR3 contains 13 residues. As DNA, the CDR3 is TGTGCCAGCGGCCGGGACAGGGCCGCTCAGCAGTTCTTC. Translation: CASGRDRAAQQFF.

The chain couples TRBV5-1 to TRBJ2-4, with 10 bases that match TRBD1. Germline V CDR1 and CDR2: SGHRS, YFSETQ. This CDR3 has 16 amino acids. With 0 bases clipped from V and 4 bases from J, the junction kept 4 bases outside the gene matches. CDR3 amino acids: CASSLELGQGKNIQYF. As DNA, the CDR3 is TGCGCCAGCAGCTTGGAACTGGGACAGGGGAAAAACATTCAGTACTTC.

This clonotype showed up many times. This rearrangement joins TRBV20-1 to TRBJ1-5; no definite D call. The CDR3 has 13 amino acids. CDR1 is DFQATT, CDR2 SNEGSKA, per germline (reference sequence). V was shortened by 2 bases and J by 0 bases, with 5 bases between the two germline ends. The CDR3: CSARSYSNQPQHF. CDR3 bases: TGCAGTGCTAGATCCTATAGCAATCAGCCCCAGCATTTT.

This clonotype has more than one count but fewer than ten. The chain links TRBV28 to TRBJ2-2; TRBD1 might be the D (5 bases). CDR3 length equals 15 residues. The V and J ends lost 6 bases and 6 bases respectively, with 17 bases between them. Germline CDR1 is MDHEN and CDR2 is SYDVKM. CDR3 sequence reads: CASRYSGYSAGELFF. Written as DNA, the CDR3 is TGTGCCAGCAGATACTCAGGGTACTCGGCCGGGGAGCTGTTTTTT. The full variable domain, rest sourced from reference TRBV28 and TRBJ2-2, is DVKVTQSSRYLVKRTGEKVFLECVQDMDHENMFWYRQDPGLGLRLIYFSYDVKMKEKGDIPEGYSVSREKKERFSLILESASTNQTSMYLCASRYSGYSAGELFFGEGSRLTVL.

This clonotype was detected only a few times. J is TRBJ2-1 and V is TRBV7-8, with 9 bases identical to TRBD2. J was trimmed by 8 bases and V by 5 bases; bases with no gene match: 10. This CDR3 contains 15 residues. Germline CDR1 reads SGHVS; CDR2 reads FQNEAQ. CDR3 nucleotide sequence: TGTGCCAGCAGCAAATTAGCGGGAGCCAGGGATGAGCAGTTCTTC. Its protein product is CASSKLAGARDEQFF.

V and J are TRBV20-1 and TRBJ2-7; no definite D call. CDR1 is DFQATT, CDR2 SNEGSKA, per germline (reference sequence). Trimming took 3 bases from V and 3 from J, leaving 15 bases between them. CDR3 length: 14 residues. CDR3 sequence reads: CSASVLLGNYEQYF. The CDR3, as DNA: TGCAGTGCTAGCGTCCTCCTAGGCAACTACGAGCAGTACTTC.

This clonotype turned up a few times. The chain has TRBV6-5 and TRBJ2-7; no clear D. Germline values: CDR1 MNHEY, CDR2 SVGAGI. The CDR3 has 14 amino acids. V lost 6 bases and J 0 bases, leaving 12 bases between the germline ends. The CDR3 spells CASRLGQSSYEQYF. The CDR3 DNA sequence: TGTGCCAGCAGGTTGGGCCAGAGCTCCTACGAGCAGTACTTC.

This clonotype was recorded many times. J is TRBJ2-3 and V is TRBV24-1; 8 bases are shared with TRBD1. J lost 1 base, V lost 4 bases, and 3 bases had no gene match. Per germline, CDR1 KGHDR and CDR2 SFDVKD. The CDR3 extends over 15 amino acids. The CDR3 nucleotides are TGTGCCACCAGTGAGTCGGGACAGGGCACAGATACGCAGTATTTT. It is translated as CATSESGQGTDTQYF.

This clonotype was counted only a few times. The rearrangement uses TRBV5-1 and TRBJ2-1; D gene unclear. The V and J ends lost 2 bases and 8 bases respectively, with 8 bases between them. Germline V gives CDR1 SGHRS, CDR2 YFSETQ. The CDR3 has 12 residues. CDR3 region: CASSFNSYEQFF. The CDR3 region has the DNA TGCGCCAGCAGCTTTAATAGCTATGAGCAGTTCTTC.